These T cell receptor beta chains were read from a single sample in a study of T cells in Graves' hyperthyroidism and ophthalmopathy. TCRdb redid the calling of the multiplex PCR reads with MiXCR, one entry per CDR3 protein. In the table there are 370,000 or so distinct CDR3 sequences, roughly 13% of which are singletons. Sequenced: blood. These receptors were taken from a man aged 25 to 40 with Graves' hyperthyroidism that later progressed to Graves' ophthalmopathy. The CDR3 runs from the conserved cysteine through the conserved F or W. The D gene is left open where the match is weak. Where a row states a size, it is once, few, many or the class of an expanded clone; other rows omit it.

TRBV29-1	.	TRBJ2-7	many	CSVAEEPAYEQYF	TGCAGCGTTGCTGAGGAGCCTGCCTACGAGCAGTACTTC
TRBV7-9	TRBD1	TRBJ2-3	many	CASSTTLRDRGTDTQYF	TGTGCCAGCAGCACCACCCTCCGGGACAGGGGGACAGATACGCAGTATTTT
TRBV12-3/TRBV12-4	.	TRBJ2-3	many	CASSLRPGSTDTQYF	TGTGCCAGCAGTTTGCGACCTGGTAGCACAGATACGCAGTATTTT
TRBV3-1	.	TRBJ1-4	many	CASSPSQGVEKLFF	TGTGCCAGCAGCCCTTCTCAAGGGGTAGAAAAACTGTTTTTT
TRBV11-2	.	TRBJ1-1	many	CASSSRTSNTEAFF	TGTGCCAGCAGCTCCAGGACATCGAACACTGAAGCTTTCTTT
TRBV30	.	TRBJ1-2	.	CAWKGWGTYGYTF	TGTGCCTGGAAGGGGTGGGGGACCTATGGCTACACCTTC
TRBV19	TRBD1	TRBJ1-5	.	CASTAGTGTHNQPQHF	TGTGCCAGTACCGCCGGGACAGGGACCCACAATCAGCCCCAGCATTTT
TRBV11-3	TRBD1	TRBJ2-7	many	CASSSYGQVLYEQYF	TGTGCCAGCAGCTCCTACGGACAGGTCCTTTACGAGCAGTACTTC
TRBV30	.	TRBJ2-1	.	CAWRAGRPFF	TGTGCCTGGAGGGCCGGACGGCCGTTCTTC
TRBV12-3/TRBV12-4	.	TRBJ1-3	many	CASSLGTSGGNTIYF	TGTGCCAGCAGCCTCGGGACATCGGGTGGAAACACCATATATTTT
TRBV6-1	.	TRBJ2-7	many	CASSGGQGDYEQYF	TGTGCCAGCAGTGGGGGGCAGGGTGACTACGAGCAGTACTTC
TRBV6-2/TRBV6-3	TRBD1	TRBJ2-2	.	CASSYSRTGSTGELFF	TGTGCCAGCAGTTACTCGAGGACAGGGTCCACCGGGGAGCTGTTTTTT
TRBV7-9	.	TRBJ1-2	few	CASSLTDRNYGYTF	TGTGCCAGCAGCCTTACCGACCGGAACTATGGCTACACCTTC
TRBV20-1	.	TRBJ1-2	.	CSAGGGGANYGYTF	TGCAGTGCTGGGGGGGGGGGAGCTAACTATGGCTACACCTTC
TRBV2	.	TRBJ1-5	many	CASNWDSNQPQHF	TGTGCCAGCAACTGGGATAGCAATCAGCCCCAGCATTTT
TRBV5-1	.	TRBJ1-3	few	CASSPDGFGNTIYF	TGCGCCAGCAGCCCGGACGGATTTGGAAACACCATATATTTT
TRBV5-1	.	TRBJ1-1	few	CASTEWGGNTEALF	TGCGCCAGCACTGAATGGGGCGGGAACACTGAAGCTCTCTTT
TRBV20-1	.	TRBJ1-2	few	CTATQGMGYTF	TGCACCGCAACTCAGGGTATGGGCTACACCTTC
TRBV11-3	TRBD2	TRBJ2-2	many	CASSLVGLGRGELFF	TGTGCCAGCAGCTTAGTAGGACTAGGGAGGGGGGAGCTGTTTTTT
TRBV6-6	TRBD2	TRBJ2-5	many	CASSYSSGVPQETQYF	TGTGCCAGCAGTTACTCTAGCGGGGTGCCCCAAGAGACCCAGTACTTC